A selection of T cell receptor beta chains follows, all from one sample in a study of shared clonotypes between healthy human individuals. Assay: immunoSEQ multiplex PCR; the TCRdb copy retains only in-frame clones and omits some. The data contain about 1.1 million clones, approximately 78% of them singletons. The sample was memory CD4+ T cells from PBMCs. The receptors derive from a man between 18 and 29 years old in good health. Some clones in this sample may be carry-over from other donors' samples. Both conserved end residues are part of each CDR3. The D gene is left open where the match is weak. Clone size is not always given. Where it is, it says once, few, many or a class for expanded clones.

len,v_gene,j_gene,d_gene,abundance,CDR3aa,CDR3nt
16,TRBV18,TRBJ2-6,TRBD1,NA,CASSPFQGAGANVLTF,TGTGCCAGCTCACCATTCCAGGGGGCTGGGGCCAACGTCCTGACTTTC
16,TRBV7-9,TRBJ2-5,TRBD2,NA,CASSGRTSGRQETQYF,TGTGCCAGCAGCGGTAGGACTAGCGGGAGGCAAGAGACCCAGTACTTC
15,TRBV14,TRBJ2-5,TRBD2,NA,CASSQLVWGGETQYF,TGTGCCAGCAGCCAACTAGTCTGGGGGGGAGAGACCCAGTACTTC
16,TRBV4-2,TRBJ2-2,TRBD2,NA,CASSSGLAGDTGELFF,TGTGCCAGCAGCTCGGGACTAGCGGGAGACACCGGGGAGCTGTTTTTT
16,TRBV5-4,TRBJ2-3,TRBD2,few,CASSLGLAGGTDTQYF,TGTGCCAGCAGCTTGGGGCTAGCGGGGGGCACAGATACGCAGTATTTT
12,TRBV30,TRBJ2-1,NA,NA,CAWSKVGAEQFF,TGTGCCTGGAGTAAAGTGGGAGCCGAGCAGTTCTTC
14,TRBV10-3,TRBJ2-7,TRBD1,few,CAIGGQGASSEQYF,TGTGCCATCGGGGGACAGGGGGCTTCGTCCGAGCAGTACTTC
17,TRBV7-6,TRBJ1-1,NA,once,CASSTHGGEDLNTEAFF,TGTGCCAGCAGCACTCACGGGGGGGAGGATTTGAACACTGAAGCTTTCTTT
16,TRBV7-2,TRBJ2-3,TRBD2,NA,CASSFGTSGRMDTQYF,TGTGCCAGCAGCTTTGGGACTAGCGGGAGAATGGATACGCAGTATTTT
14,TRBV13,TRBJ2-3,NA,NA,CASSRPGIPDTQYF,TGTGCCAGCAGTCGGCCAGGGATCCCAGATACGCAGTATTTT
13,TRBV5-1,TRBJ1-1,NA,NA,CASGKERGSEAFF,TGCGCCAGCGGAAAGGAAAGGGGAAGTGAAGCTTTCTTT
15,TRBV28,TRBJ1-5,NA,NA,CASSGQLVSNQPQHF,TGTGCCAGCAGTGGACAGTTGGTGAGCAATCAGCCCCAGCATTTT
13,TRBV5-1,TRBJ1-2,NA,NA,CASSPDKNYGYTF,TGCGCCAGCAGCCCTGACAAGAACTATGGCTACACCTTC
16,TRBV28,TRBJ2-1,NA,NA,CASNKEGGGPYNEQFF,TGTGCCAGCAACAAAGAGGGCGGAGGGCCCTACAATGAGCAGTTCTTC
16,TRBV5-1,TRBJ2-3,NA,NA,CASSLNLGQSTDTQYF,TGCGCCAGCAGCTTAAATCTGGGACAAAGCACAGATACGCAGTATTTT
13,TRBV6-1,TRBJ2-7,NA,NA,CASAFDHGYEQYF,TGTGCCAGCGCGTTCGACCATGGCTACGAGCAGTACTTC
18,TRBV6-8,TRBJ2-1,NA,once,CASSYSRASGLSYNEQFF,TGTGCCAGCAGTTACTCGAGGGCGAGCGGACTCTCCTACAATGAGCAGTTCTTC
14,TRBV29-1,TRBJ2-3,NA,NA,CSVEGGKGTDTQYF,TGCAGCGTTGAGGGCGGGAAGGGCACAGATACGCAGTATTTT